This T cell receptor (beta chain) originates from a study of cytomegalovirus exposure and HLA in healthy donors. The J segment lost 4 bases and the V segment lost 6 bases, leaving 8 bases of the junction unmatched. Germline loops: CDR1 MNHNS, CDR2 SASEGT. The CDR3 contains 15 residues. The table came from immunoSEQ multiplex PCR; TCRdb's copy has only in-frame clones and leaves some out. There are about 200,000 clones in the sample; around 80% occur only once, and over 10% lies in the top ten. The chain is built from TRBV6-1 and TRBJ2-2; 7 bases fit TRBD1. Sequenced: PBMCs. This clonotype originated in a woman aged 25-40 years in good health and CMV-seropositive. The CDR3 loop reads CASRETGISTGELFF. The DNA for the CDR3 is TGTGCCAGCAGAGAGACAGGGATAAGCACCGGGGAGCTGTTTTTT.